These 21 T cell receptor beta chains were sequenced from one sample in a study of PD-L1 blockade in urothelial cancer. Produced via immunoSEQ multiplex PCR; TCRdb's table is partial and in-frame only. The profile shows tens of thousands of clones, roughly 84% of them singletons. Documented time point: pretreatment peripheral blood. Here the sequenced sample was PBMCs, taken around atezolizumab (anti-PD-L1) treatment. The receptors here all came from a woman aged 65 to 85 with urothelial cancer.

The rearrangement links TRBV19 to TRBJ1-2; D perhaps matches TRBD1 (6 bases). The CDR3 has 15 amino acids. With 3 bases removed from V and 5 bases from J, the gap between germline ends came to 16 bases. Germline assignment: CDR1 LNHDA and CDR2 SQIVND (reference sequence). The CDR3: CASSIRLDSSYGYTF. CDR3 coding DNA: TGTGCCAGTAGTATTCGTTTGGACAGCTCATATGGCTACACCTTC.

The CDR3 nucleotides are TGTGCCATCAGTGAGTCGGCGGGGGGGCCCCCAGATACGCAGTATTTT. It translates to CAISESAGGPPDTQYF. The chain is built from TRBV10-3 and TRBJ2-3; 9 bases agree with TRBD2. After removal of 0 bases from V and 4 bases from J, the junction contained 5 bases not matched to a gene. The CDR3 is made up of 16 amino acids. Germline lookup yields CDR1 ENHRY and CDR2 SYGVKD.

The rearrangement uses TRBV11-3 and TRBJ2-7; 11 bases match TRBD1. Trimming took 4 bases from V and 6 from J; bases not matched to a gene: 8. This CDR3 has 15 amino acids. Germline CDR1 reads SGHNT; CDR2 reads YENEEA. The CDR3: CASSSWDRGDGEQYF. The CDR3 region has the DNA TGTGCCAGCAGCTCTTGGGACAGGGGGGACGGCGAGCAGTACTTC.

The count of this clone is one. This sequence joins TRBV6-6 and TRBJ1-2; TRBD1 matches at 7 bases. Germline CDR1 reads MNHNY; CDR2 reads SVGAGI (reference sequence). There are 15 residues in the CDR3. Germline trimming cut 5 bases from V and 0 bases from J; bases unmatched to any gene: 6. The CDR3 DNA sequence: TGTGCCAGCAGTAGGGGGACAGAAGCTAACTATGGCTACACCTTC. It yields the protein CASSRGTEANYGYTF.

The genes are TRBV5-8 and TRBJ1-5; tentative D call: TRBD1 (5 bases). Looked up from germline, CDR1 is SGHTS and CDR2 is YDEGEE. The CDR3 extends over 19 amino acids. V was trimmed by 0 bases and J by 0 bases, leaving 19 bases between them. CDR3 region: CASSLEYFGGRTSNQPQHF. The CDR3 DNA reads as TGTGCCAGCAGCTTGGAATATTTCGGGGGACGGACTAGCAATCAGCCCCAGCATTTT.

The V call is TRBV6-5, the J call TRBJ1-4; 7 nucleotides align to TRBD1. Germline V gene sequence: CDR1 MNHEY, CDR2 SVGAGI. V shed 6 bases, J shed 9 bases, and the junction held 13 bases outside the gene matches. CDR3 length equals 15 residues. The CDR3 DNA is TGTGCCAGCAGGCAGGCCGGGACAGATGGGAAAAAACTGTTTTTT. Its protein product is CASRQAGTDGKKLFF.

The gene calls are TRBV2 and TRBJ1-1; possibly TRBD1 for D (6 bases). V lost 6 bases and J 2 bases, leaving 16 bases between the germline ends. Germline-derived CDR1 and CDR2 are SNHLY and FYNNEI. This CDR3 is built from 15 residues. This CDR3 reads CASRERTVTNTEAFF. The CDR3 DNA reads TGTGCCAGCAGAGAAAGGACAGTTACAAACACTGAAGCTTTCTTT.

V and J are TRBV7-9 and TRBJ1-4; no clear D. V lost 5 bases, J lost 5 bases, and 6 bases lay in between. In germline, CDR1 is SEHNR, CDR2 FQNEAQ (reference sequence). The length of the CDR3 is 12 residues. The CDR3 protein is CASSPSNEKLFF. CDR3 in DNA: TGTGCCAGCAGCCCGTCCAATGAAAAACTGTTTTTT.

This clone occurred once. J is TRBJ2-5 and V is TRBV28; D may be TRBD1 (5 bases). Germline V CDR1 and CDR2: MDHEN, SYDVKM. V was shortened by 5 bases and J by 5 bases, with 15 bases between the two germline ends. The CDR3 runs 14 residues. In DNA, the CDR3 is TGTGCCAGCAGTCGGATTCAGGGATGGGAGACCCAGTACTTC. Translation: CASSRIQGWETQYF.

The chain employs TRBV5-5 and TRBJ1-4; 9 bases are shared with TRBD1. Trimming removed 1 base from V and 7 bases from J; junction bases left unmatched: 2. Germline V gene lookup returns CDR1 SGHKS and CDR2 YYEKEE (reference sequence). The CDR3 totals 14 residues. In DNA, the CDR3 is TGTGCCAGCAGCTTGACAGGGGGCGGTGAAAAACTGTTTTTT. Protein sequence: CASSLTGGGEKLFF.

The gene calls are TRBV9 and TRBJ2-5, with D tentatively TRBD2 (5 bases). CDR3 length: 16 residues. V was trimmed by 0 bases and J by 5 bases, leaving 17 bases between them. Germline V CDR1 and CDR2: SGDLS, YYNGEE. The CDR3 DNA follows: TGTGCCAGCAGCGTAGGTGTCGGCGTAGAGGGTGAGACCCAGTACTTC. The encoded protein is CASSVGVGVEGETQYF.

As DNA, the CDR3 is TGCGCCAGCAGCCCCCTACAGGCCAGATACAATGAGCAGTTCTTC. This encodes CASSPLQARYNEQFF. The rearrangement uses TRBV4-1 and TRBJ2-1; perhaps TRBD1 as D (5 bases). V lost 4 bases to trimming and J lost 4 bases, with 14 bases between them. Germline CDR1 is MGHRA and CDR2 is YSYEKL. CDR3 size: 15 residues.

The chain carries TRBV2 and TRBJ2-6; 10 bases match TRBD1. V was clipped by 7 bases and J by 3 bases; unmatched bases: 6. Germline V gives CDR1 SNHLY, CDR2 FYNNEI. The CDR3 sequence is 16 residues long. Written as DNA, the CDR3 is TGTGCCAGCACCCGGGACAGGGGAATTGGGGCCAACGTCCTGACTTTC. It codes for CASTRDRGIGANVLTF.

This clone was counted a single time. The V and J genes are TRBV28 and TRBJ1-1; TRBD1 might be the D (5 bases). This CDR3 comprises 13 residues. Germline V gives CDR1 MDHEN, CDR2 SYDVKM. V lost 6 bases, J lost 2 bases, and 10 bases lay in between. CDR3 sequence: CASSSTVNTEAFF. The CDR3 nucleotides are TGTGCCAGCAGCTCGACAGTAAACACTGAAGCTTTCTTT.

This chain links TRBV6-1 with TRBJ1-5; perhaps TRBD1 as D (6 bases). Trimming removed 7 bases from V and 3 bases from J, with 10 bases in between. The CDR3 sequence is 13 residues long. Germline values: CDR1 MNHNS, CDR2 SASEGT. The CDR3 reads CASTNRVNQPQHF. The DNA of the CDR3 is TGTGCCAGCACCAACAGGGTCAATCAGCCCCAGCATTTT.

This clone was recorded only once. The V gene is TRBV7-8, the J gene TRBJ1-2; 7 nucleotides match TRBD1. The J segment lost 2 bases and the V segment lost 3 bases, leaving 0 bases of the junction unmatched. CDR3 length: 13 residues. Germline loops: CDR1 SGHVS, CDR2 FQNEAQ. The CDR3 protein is CASSLGQNYGYTF. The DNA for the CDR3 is TGTGCCAGCAGCTTGGGACAGAACTATGGCTACACCTTC.

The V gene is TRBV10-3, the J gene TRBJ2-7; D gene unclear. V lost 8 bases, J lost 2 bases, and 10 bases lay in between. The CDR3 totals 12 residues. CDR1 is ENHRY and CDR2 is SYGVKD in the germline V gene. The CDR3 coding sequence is TGTGCCATCGGAGAGGAGACCTACGAGCAGTACTTC. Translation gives CAIGEETYEQYF.

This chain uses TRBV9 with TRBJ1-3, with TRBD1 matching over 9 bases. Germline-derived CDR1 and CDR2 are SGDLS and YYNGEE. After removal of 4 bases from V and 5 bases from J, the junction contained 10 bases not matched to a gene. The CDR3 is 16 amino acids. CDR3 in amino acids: CASSRRTGEARNTIYF. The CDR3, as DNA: TGTGCCAGCAGCAGACGGACAGGGGAGGCAAGAAACACCATATATTTT.

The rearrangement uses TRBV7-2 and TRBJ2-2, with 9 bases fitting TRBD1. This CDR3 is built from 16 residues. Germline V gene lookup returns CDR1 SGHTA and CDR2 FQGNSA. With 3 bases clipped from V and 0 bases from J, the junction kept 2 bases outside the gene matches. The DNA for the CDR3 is TGTGCCAGCAGCTTCACAGGGGGCCCGAACACCGGGGAGCTGTTTTTT. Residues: CASSFTGGPNTGELFF.

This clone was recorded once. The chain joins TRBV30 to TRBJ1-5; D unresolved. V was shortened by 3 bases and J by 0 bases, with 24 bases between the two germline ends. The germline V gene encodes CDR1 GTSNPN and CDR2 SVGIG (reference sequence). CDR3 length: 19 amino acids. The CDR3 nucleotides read TGTGCCTGGAGCCTCAATACGGCATTTGGAGCATATAGCAATCAGCCCCAGCATTTT. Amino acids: CAWSLNTAFGAYSNQPQHF. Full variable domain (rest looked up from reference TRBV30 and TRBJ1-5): SQTIHQWPATLVQPVGSPLSLECTVEGTSNPNLYWYRQAAGRGLQLLFYSVGIGQISSEVPQNLSASRPQDRQFILSSKKLLLSDSGFYLCAWSLNTAFGAYSNQPQHFGDGTRLSIL.

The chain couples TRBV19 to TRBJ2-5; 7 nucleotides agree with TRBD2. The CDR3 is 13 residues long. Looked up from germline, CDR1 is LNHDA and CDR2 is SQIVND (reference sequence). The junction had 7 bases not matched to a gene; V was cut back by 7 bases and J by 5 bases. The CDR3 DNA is TGTGCCAGTACCGGAACTAGCGTCGAGACCCAGTACTTC. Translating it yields CASTGTSVETQYF.